This T cell receptor (beta chain) was captured by sequencing in a study of identical twins. The V gene end was trimmed by 5 bases and the J gene end by 7 bases; junction bases not matched to a gene: 8. The length of the CDR3 is 13 residues. CDR1 is DFQATT and CDR2 is SNEGSKA in the germline V gene (reference sequence). Template switching (which added a universal primer site) was used, and cDNA carried unique molecular identifiers. TCRdb re-called the 5' RACE reads with MiXCR, one entry per CDR3 protein. The table lists under 900,000 distinct CDR3 sequences, 18% of them singletons, with around 13% in the top ten. These data were likewise used in another study, on T cells expressing NK-cell markers. That paper states: Out of eight donors sequenced, seven tested HCMV-seropositive and the remaining one seronegative.

The origin of this receptor is a woman aged 18-29 years in good health. The source material was PBMCs. The V gene is TRBV20-1, the J gene TRBJ1-2, with 9 positions matching TRBD1. CDR3 in DNA: TGCAGTGCTGCACAGGGGGCCGAGGGTGGCTACACCTTC. Protein product: CSAAQGAEGGYTF.